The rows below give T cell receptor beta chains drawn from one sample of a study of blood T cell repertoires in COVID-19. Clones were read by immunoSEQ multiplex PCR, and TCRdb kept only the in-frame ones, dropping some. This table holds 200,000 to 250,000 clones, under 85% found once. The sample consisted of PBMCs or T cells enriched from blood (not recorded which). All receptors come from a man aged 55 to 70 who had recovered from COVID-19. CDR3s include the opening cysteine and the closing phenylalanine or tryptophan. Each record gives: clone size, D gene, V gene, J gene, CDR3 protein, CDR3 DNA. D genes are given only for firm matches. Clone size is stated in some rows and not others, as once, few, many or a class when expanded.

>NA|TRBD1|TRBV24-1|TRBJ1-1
CATRSGGETTEAFF
TGTGCCACCAGATCAGGGGGCGAAACTACTGAAGCTTTCTTT
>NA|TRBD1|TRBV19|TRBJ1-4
CASSANGQAGEKLFF
TGTGCCAGTAGTGCGAACGGACAGGCAGGTGAAAAACTGTTTTTT
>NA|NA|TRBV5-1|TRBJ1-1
CASSLVGQNTEAFF
TGCGCCAGCAGCTTGGTGGGGCAAAACACTGAAGCTTTCTTT
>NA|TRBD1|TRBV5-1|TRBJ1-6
CASSTSRTGADSPLHF
TGCGCCAGCAGCACGTCCCGGACAGGGGCTGATTCACCCCTCCACTTT
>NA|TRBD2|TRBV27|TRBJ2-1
CASSPRFWRGADNEQFF
TGTGCCAGCAGTCCCCGATTCTGGCGGGGGGCCGACAATGAGCAGTTCTTC
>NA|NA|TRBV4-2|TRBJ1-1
CASSQDSYPNTEAFF
TGTGCCAGCAGCCAAGATTCGTATCCGAACACTGAAGCTTTCTTT
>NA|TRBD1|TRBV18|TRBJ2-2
CASSLTGTGVSTGELFF
TGTGCCAGCTCACTTACCGGGACAGGGGTTTCCACCGGGGAGCTGTTTTTT
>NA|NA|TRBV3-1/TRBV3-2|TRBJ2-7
CASSQDSTYEQYF
TGTGCCAGCAGCCAAGATTCTACCTACGAGCAGTACTTC
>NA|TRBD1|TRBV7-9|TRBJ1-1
CASSLLGTGNTEAFF
TGTGCCAGCAGCTTATTAGGGACAGGAAACACTGAAGCTTTCTTT
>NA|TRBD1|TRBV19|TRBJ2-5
CASSVGTAQETQYF
TGTGCCAGTAGTGTCGGGACAGCCCAAGAGACCCAGTACTTC
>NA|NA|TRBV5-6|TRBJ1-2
CASREWTATYGYTF
TGTGCCAGCAGGGAATGGACAGCCACGTATGGCTACACCTTC
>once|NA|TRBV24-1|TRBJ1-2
CATSDFQNNYGYTF
TGTGCCACCAGTGATTTCCAGAATAACTATGGCTACACCTTC
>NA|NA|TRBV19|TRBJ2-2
CASMGDTGELFF
TGTGCCAGTATGGGAGACACCGGGGAGCTGTTTTTT
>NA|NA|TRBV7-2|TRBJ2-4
CASSFMAKNIQYF
TGTGCCAGCAGCTTTATGGCCAAAAACATTCAGTACTTC
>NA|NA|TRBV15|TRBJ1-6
CATGSSYNSPLHF
TGTGCCACCGGGAGCTCCTATAATTCACCCCTCCACTTT
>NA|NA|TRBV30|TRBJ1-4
CAWSRQGPNEKLFF
TGTGCCTGGAGTCGTCAGGGGCCTAATGAAAAACTGTTTTTT
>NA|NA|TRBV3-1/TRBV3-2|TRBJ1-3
CASSQEGSGSSGNTIYF
TGTGCCAGCAGCCAAGAAGGCTCAGGAAGCTCTGGAAACACCATATATTTT
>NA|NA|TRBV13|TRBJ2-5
CASSPEGRRQETQYF
TGTGCCAGCAGCCCGGAGGGGCGGCGCCAAGAGACCCAGTACTTC
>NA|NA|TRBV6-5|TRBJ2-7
CASAGGDTGDYEQYF
TGTGCCAGCGCCGGTGGGGACACTGGCGACTACGAGCAGTACTTC
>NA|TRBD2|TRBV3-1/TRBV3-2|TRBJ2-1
CASSQVLAGYFDEQFF
TGTGCCAGCAGCCAAGTACTAGCGGGTTATTTCGATGAGCAGTTCTTC
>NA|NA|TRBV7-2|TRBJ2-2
CASSETGEGPGELFF
TGTGCCAGCAGCGAGACAGGGGAGGGACCCGGGGAGCTGTTTTTT
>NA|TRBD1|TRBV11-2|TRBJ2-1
CASSFYGTGVGSSYNEQFF
TGTGCCAGCAGCTTTTACGGGACAGGGGTCGGAAGCTCCTACAATGAGCAGTTCTTC